These 8 T cell receptor beta chains originate from one sample sequenced in a study of cytomegalovirus exposure and HLA in healthy donors. The data were produced by immunoSEQ multiplex PCR, yet TCRdb's version contains in-frame clones alone and is incomplete. The sample lists some 190,000 clones; roughly 86% were seen once. Source material: PBMCs. These receptors were collected from a young man in good health and CMV-seropositive.

The CDR3 reads CASSEVPLLAPGELFF. The CDR3 nucleotides read TGTGCCAGCAGTGAGGTCCCGCTCCTGGCACCCGGGGAGCTGTTTTTT. The chain employs TRBV25-1 and TRBJ2-2, with D unresolved. The CDR3 runs 16 residues. Between the trimmed V and J ends, which lost 3 bases and 6 bases, there was a span of 17 bases. Per germline, CDR1 MGHDK and CDR2 SYGVNS.

The chain couples TRBV27 to TRBJ2-7; perhaps TRBD2 as D (5 bases). V dropped 6 bases and J dropped 4 bases, with 13 bases sitting between them. CDR1 and CDR2 from the germline V gene are MNHEY and SMNVEV (reference sequence). This CDR3 contains 13 residues. The CDR3 nucleotides are TGTGCCAGCAGCCCAAGCGGTATTTACGAGCAGTACTTC. It translates to CASSPSGIYEQYF.

The chain joins TRBV6-5 to TRBJ1-4; 9 bases agree with TRBD1. The length of the CDR3 is 14 residues. Losses at the gene ends were 6 bases for V and 7 bases for J; bases not matched to a gene: 6. Germline V gene data show CDR1 as MNHEY and CDR2 as SVGAGI. The CDR3 protein is CASRYDRGSEKLFF. Written as DNA, the CDR3 is TGTGCCAGCAGGTACGACAGGGGGAGTGAAAAACTGTTTTTT.

The chain links TRBV2 to TRBJ2-6; D may be TRBD2 (7 bases). This CDR3 comprises 17 residues. V dropped 2 bases and J dropped 0 bases, with 11 bases sitting between them. CDR1 is SNHLY and CDR2 is FYNNEI in the germline V gene. The CDR3 region is CASSERGAGSGANVLTF. CDR3 DNA sequence: TGTGCCAGCAGTGAACGGGGGGCTGGCTCTGGGGCCAACGTCCTGACTTTC.

This clone came up once. This chain joins TRBV19 and TRBJ2-5; 8 bases fit TRBD1. Losses at the gene ends were 5 bases for V and 3 bases for J; bases not matched to a gene: 2. Germline CDR1 LNHDA, CDR2 SQIVND (reference sequence). The length of the CDR3 is 13 residues. The CDR3 bases are TGTGCCAGTAGTGCGGACAGGGAAGAGACCCAGTACTTC. Protein product: CASSADREETQYF.

The sample holds one count of this clone. V usage is TRBV27 and J usage is TRBJ2-1; D not certain. The length of the CDR3 is 12 residues. Germline V gene data show CDR1 as MNHEY and CDR2 as SMNVEV (reference sequence). Trimming cost V 5 bases and J 7 bases, with 9 bases left between them. The CDR3 bases are TGTGCCAGCAGTATGGGGATGAATGAGCAGTTCTTC. Its translation is CASSMGMNEQFF.

As for this clone: The sample carries other DNA sequences with the same CDR3. This chain links TRBV19 with TRBJ2-7, with TRBD1 matching over 7 bases. Trimming cost V 4 bases and J 3 bases; bases outside gene matches: 3. This CDR3 is built from 13 residues. Germline values: CDR1 LNHDA, CDR2 SQIVND (reference sequence). The CDR3 nucleotides are TGTGCCAGTAGTAACCGGGACAGCTACGAGCAGTACTTC. Its translation: CASSNRDSYEQYF.

The V gene is TRBV2, the J gene TRBJ2-2; 10 positions agree with TRBD1. The CDR3 has 17 residues. Germline V gene lookup returns CDR1 SNHLY and CDR2 FYNNEI. V lost 2 bases and J lost 0; bases outside the gene matches: 3. DNA of the CDR3: TGTGCCAGCAGTGAACCGGGACAGGGGACGAACACCGGGGAGCTGTTTTTT. Protein: CASSEPGQGTNTGELFF.